These T cell receptor beta chains were read from a single sample in a study of shared clonotypes between healthy human individuals. Repertoires were generated with immunoSEQ multiplex PCR, while TCRdb's copy carries only in-frame clones and drops some. In the table there are roughly 1,500,000 clones, about 98.5% of which are singletons. Sequencing was carried out using naive CD4+ T cells sorted from blood. The source is a man aged 25-45 years in good health. The CDR3 runs from the conserved cysteine through the conserved F or W. The order of the fields is J gene, clone size, V gene, D gene, CDR3 protein, CDR3 DNA. D genes are given only for firm matches. A row's size may be missing; if present it is once, few, many or a size class.

>TRBJ2-5|NA|TRBV9|TRBD2
CASSPLSSGRVETQYF
TGTGCCAGCAGCCCCCTCTCTAGCGGGAGGGTCGAGACCCAGTACTTC
>TRBJ2-2|once|TRBV5-4|NA
CASRAGNRSPGELFF
TGTGCCAGCAGGGCCGGGAACCGATCTCCCGGGGAGCTGTTTTTT
>TRBJ2-1|NA|TRBV5-1|NA
CASSLFPGDHEQFF
TGCGCCAGCAGCTTGTTTCCAGGGGACCATGAGCAGTTCTTC
>TRBJ2-6|NA|TRBV30|NA
CAWKQPLGVGANVLTF
TGTGCCTGGAAACAACCCCTAGGGGTAGGGGCCAACGTCCTGACTTTC
>TRBJ2-1|NA|TRBV18|NA
CASSLSPLNEQFF
TGTGCCAGCTCACTTTCCCCTCTGAATGAGCAGTTCTTC
>TRBJ2-7|few|TRBV5-4|NA
CASSFPAGSYEQYF
TGTGCCAGCAGCTTCCCGGCAGGCTCCTACGAGCAGTACTTC
>TRBJ1-4|NA|TRBV14|TRBD1
CASSLGQHPDEKLFF
TGTGCCAGCAGCCTGGGACAGCACCCCGATGAAAAACTGTTTTTT
>TRBJ2-5|NA|TRBV29-1|NA
CSVERAGGRETQYF
TGCAGCGTTGAACGGGCCGGGGGGCGTGAGACCCAGTACTTC
>TRBJ2-1|NA|TRBV14|NA
CASSQAGTQSIRQFF
TGTGCCAGCAGCCAAGCCGGGACCCAGTCAATTCGGCAGTTCTTC
>TRBJ1-4|NA|TRBV5-5|NA
CASSLNGQLYEKLFF
TGTGCCAGCAGCTTGAACGGACAGTTATATGAAAAACTGTTTTTT
>TRBJ2-2|NA|TRBV6-5|NA
CASSFNTGELFF
TGTGCCAGCAGTTTTAACACCGGGGAGCTGTTTTTT
>TRBJ1-1|NA|TRBV5-1|NA
CASSLYGTNTEAFF
TGCGCCAGCAGCTTATACGGTACGAACACTGAAGCTTTCTTT